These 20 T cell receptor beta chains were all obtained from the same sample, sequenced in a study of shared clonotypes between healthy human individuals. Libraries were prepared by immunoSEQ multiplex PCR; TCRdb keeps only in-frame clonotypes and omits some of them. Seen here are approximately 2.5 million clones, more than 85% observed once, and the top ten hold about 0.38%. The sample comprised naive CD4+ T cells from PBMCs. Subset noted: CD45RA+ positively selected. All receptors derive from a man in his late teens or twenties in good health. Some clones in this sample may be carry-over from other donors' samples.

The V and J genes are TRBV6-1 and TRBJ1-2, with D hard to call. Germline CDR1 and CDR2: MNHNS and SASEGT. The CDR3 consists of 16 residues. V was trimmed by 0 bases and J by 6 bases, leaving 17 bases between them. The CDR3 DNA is TGTGCCAGCAGTGAAGCGCTTGGGCCTACGTCCCATGGCTACACCTTC. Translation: CASSEALGPTSHGYTF.

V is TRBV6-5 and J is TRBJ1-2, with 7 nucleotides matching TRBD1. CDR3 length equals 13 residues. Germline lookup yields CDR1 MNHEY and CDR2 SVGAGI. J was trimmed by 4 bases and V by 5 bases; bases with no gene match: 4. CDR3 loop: CASSNRGGYGYTF. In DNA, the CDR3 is TGTGCCAGCAGTAACAGGGGAGGCTATGGCTACACCTTC.

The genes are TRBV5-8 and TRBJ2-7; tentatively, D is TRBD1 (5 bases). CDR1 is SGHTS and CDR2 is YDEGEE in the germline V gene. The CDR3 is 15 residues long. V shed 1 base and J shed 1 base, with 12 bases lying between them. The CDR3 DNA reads TGTGCCAGCAGCTTGTTGCGGCAGGGATCCTACGAGCAGTACTTC. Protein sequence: CASSLLRQGSYEQYF.

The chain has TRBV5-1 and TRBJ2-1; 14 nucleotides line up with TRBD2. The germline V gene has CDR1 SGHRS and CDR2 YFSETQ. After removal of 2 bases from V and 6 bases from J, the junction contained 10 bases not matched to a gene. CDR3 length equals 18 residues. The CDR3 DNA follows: TGCGCCAGCAGCTTAGGGACTAGCGGGAGTTGGGTACGCAATGAGCAGTTCTTC. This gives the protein CASSLGTSGSWVRNEQFF.

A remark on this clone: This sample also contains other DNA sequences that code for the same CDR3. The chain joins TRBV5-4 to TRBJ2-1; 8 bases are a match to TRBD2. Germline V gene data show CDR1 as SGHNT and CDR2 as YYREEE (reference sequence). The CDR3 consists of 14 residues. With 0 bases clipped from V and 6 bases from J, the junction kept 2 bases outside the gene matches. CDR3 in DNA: TGTGCCAGCAGCTTGGGGCTAGCGGGCAATGAGCAGTTCTTC. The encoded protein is CASSLGLAGNEQFF.

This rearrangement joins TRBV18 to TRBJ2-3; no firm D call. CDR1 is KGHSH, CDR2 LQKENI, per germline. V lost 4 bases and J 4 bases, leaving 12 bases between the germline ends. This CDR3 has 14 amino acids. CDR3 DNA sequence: TGTGCCAGCTCACAAATCGGCGCGGCAGATACGCAGTATTTT. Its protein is CASSQIGAADTQYF.

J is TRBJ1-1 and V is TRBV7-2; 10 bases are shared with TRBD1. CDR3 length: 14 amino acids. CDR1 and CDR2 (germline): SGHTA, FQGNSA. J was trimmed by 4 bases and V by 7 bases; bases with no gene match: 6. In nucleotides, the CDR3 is TGTGCCAGCATCCTGGACAGGGGGACCACTGAAGCTTTCTTT. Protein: CASILDRGTTEAFF.

CDR3 sequence reads: CASTRRGADWRGYTF. In DNA, the CDR3 is TGTGCCAGCACCCGCCGGGGGGCGGACTGGAGGGGCTACACCTTC. This chain uses TRBV28 with TRBJ1-2, with D possibly matching TRBD1 (6 bases). Trimming took 7 bases from V and 8 from J, leaving 23 bases between them. The CDR3 has 15 amino acids. Germline loops: CDR1 MDHEN, CDR2 SYDVKM.

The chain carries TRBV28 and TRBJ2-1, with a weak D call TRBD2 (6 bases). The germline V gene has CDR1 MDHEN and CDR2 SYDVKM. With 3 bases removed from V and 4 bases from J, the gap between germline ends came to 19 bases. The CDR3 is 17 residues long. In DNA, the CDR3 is TGTGCCAGCAGTTTGGGGGGAGCAGGCTCGGTTTACAATGAGCAGTTCTTC. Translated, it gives CASSLGGAGSVYNEQFF.

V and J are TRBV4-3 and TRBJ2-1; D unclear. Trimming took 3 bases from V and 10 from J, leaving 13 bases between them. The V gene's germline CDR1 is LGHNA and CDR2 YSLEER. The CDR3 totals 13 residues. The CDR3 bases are TGCGCCAGCAGCCACGGATTGTTTGGAGAGCAGTTCTTC. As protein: CASSHGLFGEQFF.

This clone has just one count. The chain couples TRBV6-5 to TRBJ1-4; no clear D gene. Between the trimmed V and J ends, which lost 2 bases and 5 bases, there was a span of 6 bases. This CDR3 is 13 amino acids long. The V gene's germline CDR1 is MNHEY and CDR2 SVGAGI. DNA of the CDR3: TGTGCCAGCAGTTACGGGCTAAATGAAAAACTGTTTTTT. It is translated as CASSYGLNEKLFF.

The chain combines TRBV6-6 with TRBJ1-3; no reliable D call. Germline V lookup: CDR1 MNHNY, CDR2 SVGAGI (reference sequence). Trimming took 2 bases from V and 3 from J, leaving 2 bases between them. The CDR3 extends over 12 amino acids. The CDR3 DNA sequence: TGTGCCAGCAGTTACGGTGGAAACACCATATATTTT. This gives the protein CASSYGGNTIYF.

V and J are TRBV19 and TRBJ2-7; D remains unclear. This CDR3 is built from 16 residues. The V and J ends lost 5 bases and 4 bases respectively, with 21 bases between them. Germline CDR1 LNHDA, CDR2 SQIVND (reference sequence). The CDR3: CASSGSPGQAIYEQYF. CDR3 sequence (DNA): TGTGCCAGTAGTGGATCTCCGGGCCAGGCAATTTACGAGCAGTACTTC.

This CDR3 is CAISESMGLADQFF. CDR3 DNA sequence: TGTGCCATCAGTGAGTCGATGGGCCTAGCGGATCAGTTCTTC. J is TRBJ2-1 and V is TRBV10-3; 7 bases agree with TRBD2. After removal of 0 bases from V and 13 bases from J, the junction contained 9 bases not matched to a gene. Germline V gives CDR1 ENHRY, CDR2 SYGVKD. This CDR3 is 14 amino acids long.

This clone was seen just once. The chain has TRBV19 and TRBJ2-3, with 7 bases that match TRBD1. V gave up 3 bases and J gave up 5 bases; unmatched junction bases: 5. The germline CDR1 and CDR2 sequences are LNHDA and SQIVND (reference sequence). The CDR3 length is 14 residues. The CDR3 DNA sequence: TGTGCCAGTAGTATCCCAAACAGGGGAGATACGCAGTATTTT. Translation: CASSIPNRGDTQYF.

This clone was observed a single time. This CDR3 is CASSLDIGSAPQHF. The CDR3 DNA reads TGTGCCAGCAGCTTGGATATCGGGTCAGCGCCCCAGCATTTT. The chain recombines TRBV5-5 with TRBJ1-5, with unresolved D. This CDR3 comprises 14 residues. CDR1 and CDR2 from the germline V gene are SGHKS and YYEKEE (reference sequence). Trimming removed 0 bases from V and 9 bases from J, with 13 bases in between.

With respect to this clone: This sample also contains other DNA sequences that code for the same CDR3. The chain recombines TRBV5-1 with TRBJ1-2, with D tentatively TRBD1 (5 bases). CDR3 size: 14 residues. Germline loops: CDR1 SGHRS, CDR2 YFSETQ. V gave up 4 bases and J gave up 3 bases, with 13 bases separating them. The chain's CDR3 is CASSPGRGDYGYTF. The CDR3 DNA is TGCGCCAGCAGCCCCGGAAGGGGTGACTATGGCTACACCTTC.

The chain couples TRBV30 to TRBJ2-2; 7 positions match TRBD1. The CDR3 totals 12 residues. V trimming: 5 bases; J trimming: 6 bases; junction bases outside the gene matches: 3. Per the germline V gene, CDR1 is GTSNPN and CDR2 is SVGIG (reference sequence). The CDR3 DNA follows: TGTGCCTGGCTTGACAGGGCCGGGGAGCTGTTTTTT. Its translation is CAWLDRAGELFF.

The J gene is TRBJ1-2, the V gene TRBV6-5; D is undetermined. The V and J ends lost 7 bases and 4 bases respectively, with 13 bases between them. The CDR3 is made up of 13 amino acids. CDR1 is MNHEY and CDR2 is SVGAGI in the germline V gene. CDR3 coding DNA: TGTGCCAGCAAGGCCTTATCGACCTATGGCTACACCTTC. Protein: CASKALSTYGYTF.

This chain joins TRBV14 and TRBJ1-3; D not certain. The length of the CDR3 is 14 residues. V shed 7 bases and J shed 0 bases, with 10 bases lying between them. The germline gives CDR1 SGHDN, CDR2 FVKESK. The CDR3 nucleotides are TGTGCCAGCAAATACCGGGCCTCTGGAAACACCATATATTTT. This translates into CASKYRASGNTIYF.